The 19 T cell receptor beta chains listed next were all sequenced from one sample in a study of blood T cell repertoires in COVID-19. TCRdb's copy holds only in-frame clones and misses some; the assay was immunoSEQ multiplex PCR. This table has about 46,000 clones, over 70% appearing once. Sequencing was done on a sample of peripheral blood. These receptors were taken from a human donor with active COVID-19. The donor label of this sample is uncertain.

This clone ranks as medium-sized. The V and J genes are TRBV2 and TRBJ2-7, with D possibly matching TRBD1 (5 bases). The CDR3 consists of 17 residues. Trimming removed 0 bases at V and 1 base at J, with 16 bases between. The germline V gene encodes CDR1 SNHLY and CDR2 FYNNEI. The DNA of the CDR3 is TGTGCCAGCAGTGAAGCAGGGGCGGCTGGGCTTTCCTACGAGCAGTACTTC. This encodes CASSEAGAAGLSYEQYF.

The chain combines TRBV5-5 with TRBJ2-7, with TRBD2 as a possible D gene (7 bases). The CDR3 contains 13 residues. The V end was cut by 6 bases, the J end by 5 bases, with 15 bases between. The germline CDR1 and CDR2 sequences are SGHKS and YYEKEE (reference sequence). CDR3: CASTWGGRDEQYF. The CDR3 coding sequence is TGTGCCAGCACCTGGGGGGGCCGGGACGAGCAGTACTTC. Using reference TRBV5-5 and TRBJ2-7 for the parts outside the CDR3, the full variable domain is DAGVTQSPTHLIKTRGQQVTLRCSPISGHKSVSWYQQVLGQGPQFIFQYYEKEERGRGNFPDRFSARQFPNYSSELNVNALLLGDSALYLCASTWGGRDEQYFGPGTRLTVT.

This rearrangement joins TRBV3-1 (or the pseudogene TRBV3-2) to TRBJ2-7; D might be TRBD1 (6 bases). The CDR3 consists of 13 residues. Germline loops: CDR1 LGHDT, CDR2 YNNKEL (reference sequence). V was pared by 2 bases and J by 3 bases, with 8 bases between. This chain's CDR3 is CASSQKQGYEQYF. The CDR3 DNA follows: TGTGCCAGCAGCCAAAAACAGGGCTACGAGCAGTACTTC.

V usage is TRBV10-3 and J usage is TRBJ1-6, with D unclear. Germline loops: CDR1 ENHRY, CDR2 SYGVKD. The CDR3 contains 14 residues. V shed 10 bases and J shed 9 bases, with 19 bases lying between them. The CDR3: CATTLIPGGSPLHF. In nucleotides, the CDR3 is TGTGCCACCACCCTAATCCCGGGAGGTTCACCCCTCCACTTT.

V is TRBV7-9 and J is TRBJ2-1; no clear D gene. Between the trimmed V and J ends, which lost 3 bases and 6 bases, there was a span of 9 bases. CDR3 size: 13 residues. Germline CDR1 reads SEHNR; CDR2 reads FQNEAQ (reference sequence). The CDR3 DNA is TGTGCCAGCAGCTTTAGTATGCCCAATGAGCAGTTCTTC. It translates to CASSFSMPNEQFF.

J is TRBJ1-4 and V is TRBV28; D remains ambiguous. V was clipped by 7 bases and J by 7 bases, with 22 bases between them. This CDR3 is 16 amino acids long. Germline V lookup: CDR1 MDHEN, CDR2 SYDVKM. The DNA of the CDR3 is TGTGCCAGCACCCCGGCCGGCACCACAGCAACTGAAAAACTGTTTTTT. Its protein product is CASTPAGTTATEKLFF.

The rearrangement uses TRBV10-2 and TRBJ1-4, with D perhaps TRBD1 (5 bases). The CDR3 has 14 residues. Trimming took 4 bases from V and 3 from J, leaving 9 bases between them. CDR1 WSHSY and CDR2 SAAADI come from the germline V gene. DNA for the CDR3: TGCGCCAGCAGTGGGGACTTCCCTAATGAAAAACTGTTTTTT. Amino acids: CASSGDFPNEKLFF.

This chain connects TRBV29-1 to TRBJ1-1; no firm D call. Germline loops: CDR1 SQVTM, CDR2 ANQGSEA. This CDR3 spans 13 amino acids. V was clipped by 7 bases and J by 6 bases, with 18 bases between them. DNA for the CDR3: TGCAGCGCCGATTACGACGGCGGCTCTGAAGCTTTCTTT. The encoded protein is CSADYDGGSEAFF. Full variable domain (outside the CDR3, taken from reference TRBV29-1 and TRBJ1-1): SAVISQKPSRDICQRGTSLTIQCQVDSQVTMMFWYRQQPGQSLTLIATANQGSEATYESGFVIDKFPISRPNLTFSTLTVSNMSPEDSSIYLCSADYDGGSEAFFGQGTRLTVV.

This clone has just a few counts. The J gene is TRBJ1-5, the V gene TRBV27; D is uncertain. This CDR3 contains 14 residues. Germline-derived CDR1 and CDR2 are MNHEY and SMNVEV (reference sequence). Trimming pared 5 bases from V and 7 bases from J, leaving 15 bases between. CDR3 region: CASSITRSHQPQHF. CDR3 sequence (DNA): TGTGCCAGCAGTATAACAAGGAGTCACCAGCCCCAGCATTTT.

V and J are TRBV3-1 (or the pseudogene TRBV3-2) and TRBJ2-5; TRBD2 might be the D (6 bases). Germline V gene data show CDR1 as LGHDT and CDR2 as YNNKEL (reference sequence). V dropped 0 bases and J dropped 2 bases, with 10 bases sitting between them. This CDR3 spans 15 amino acids. The CDR3 reads CASSQELAGQETQYF. The CDR3 coding sequence is TGTGCCAGCAGCCAAGAACTGGCGGGGCAAGAGACCCAGTACTTC.

The rearrangement uses TRBV6-5 and TRBJ1-6, with TRBD1 matching 7 bases. This CDR3 has 14 residues. Germline assignment: CDR1 MNHEY and CDR2 SVGAGI. The ends lost 4 bases at V and 10 bases at J; junction bases unmatched: 7. The CDR3 sequence is CASSLRQGTSPLHF. CDR3 sequence (DNA): TGTGCCAGCAGTTTGCGACAGGGTACCTCACCCCTCCACTTT.

This clone was recorded once. The CDR3 coding sequence is TGTGCCAGCAGCCGTCGACAAACGTACGAGCAGTACTTC. Protein product: CASSRRQTYEQYF. The chain joins TRBV3-1 (or the pseudogene TRBV3-2) to TRBJ2-7; D is unclear. V was pared by 4 bases and J by 4 bases, with 11 bases between. The CDR3 sequence is 13 residues long. CDR1 is LGHDT, CDR2 YNNKEL, per germline (reference sequence).

This sequence joins TRBV5-4 and TRBJ2-7; 10 nucleotides match TRBD1. J lost 3 bases, V lost 4 bases, and 7 bases had no gene match. Germline V gives CDR1 SGHNT, CDR2 YYREEE (reference sequence). CDR3 length equals 15 residues. The CDR3: CASSEGTGESYEQYF. The DNA for the CDR3 is TGTGCCAGCAGCGAGGGGACAGGGGAAAGCTACGAGCAGTACTTC.

V and J are TRBV25-1 and TRBJ2-7, with TRBD1 identical over 8 bases. CDR1 and CDR2 (germline): MGHDK, SYGVNS. The CDR3 covers 15 residues. The J segment lost 4 bases and the V segment lost 6 bases, leaving 11 bases of the junction unmatched. CDR3 sequence reads: CASSEPGQGDYEQYF. CDR3 coding DNA: TGTGCCAGCAGCGAACCCGGACAGGGAGATTACGAGCAGTACTTC.

V usage is TRBV29-1 and J usage is TRBJ2-7, with D perhaps matching TRBD2 (5 bases). The CDR3 is 14 residues long. Germline lookup yields CDR1 SQVTM and CDR2 ANQGSEA. V was trimmed by 7 bases and J by 0 bases, leaving 16 bases between them. CDR3 in DNA: TGCAGCGCGAAACCGACGGGGAACTCCTACGAGCAGTACTTC. Translated: CSAKPTGNSYEQYF.

The chain is built from TRBV11-3 and TRBJ2-7; 10 positions match TRBD2. The CDR3 length is 15 residues. The junction had 1 base not matched to a gene; V was cut back by 0 bases and J by 2 bases. CDR1 and CDR2 (germline): SGHNT, YENEEA. CDR3 nucleotides: TGTGCCAGCAGCTTAGACGGGACTAGCGCCTACGAGCAGTACTTC. It yields the protein CASSLDGTSAYEQYF.

V and J are TRBV5-1 and TRBJ1-1; D unclear. The V end was cut by 4 bases, the J end by 1 base, with 14 bases between. CDR3 length: 15 amino acids. From germline, CDR1 is SGHRS and CDR2 YFSETQ. CDR3 DNA: TGCGCCAGCAGCCCCGCCGGGGTTGGGAACACTGAAGCTTTCTTT. Translating it yields CASSPAGVGNTEAFF.

This chain connects TRBV20-1 to TRBJ2-1; 12 nucleotides align to TRBD1. The CDR3 has 15 residues. Germline CDR1 DFQATT, CDR2 SNEGSKA (reference sequence). The V and J ends lost 3 bases and 9 bases, in that order; junction bases with no gene match: 9. CDR3 in DNA: TGCAGTGCTAGTGCCCGGGACAGGGGGCGCGGTGAGCAGTTCTTC. Protein product: CSASARDRGRGEQFF.

The chain carries TRBV6-1 and TRBJ1-4, with D unclear. CDR3 size: 14 residues. Trimming shortened V by 2 bases and J by 4 bases, and 8 bases separated the two germline ends. The germline V gene encodes CDR1 MNHNS and CDR2 SASEGT. The CDR3, as DNA: TGTGCCAGCAGTGAACGGCAGGTTAATGAAAAACTGTTTTTT. It is translated as CASSERQVNEKLFF.